This TCR beta chain was retrieved from a study of T cell responses to AZD1222 COVID-19 vaccine. Whole-study findings and limits: Donors, mostly white British, included more females; clonal diversity was possibly underestimated.

The CDR3 has 15 amino acids. Unmatched junction bases numbered 3, after V lost 3 bases and J lost 5 bases. Germline lookup yields CDR1 KGHSH and CDR2 LQKENI. This table comes from immunoSEQ multiplex PCR, and its TCRdb copy is limited to in-frame clones, with some not included. The data show 200,000 to 250,000 clones, roughly 94% seen once. As to this clone: The target antigen is unknown.

The chain employs TRBV18 and TRBJ2-7, with TRBD2 matching 14 bases. The clonotype comes from an adult who received the MenACWY meningococcal vaccine as a control. Specimen: peripheral blood, collected 28 days after the second dose of the MenACWY control vaccine. CDR3 region: CASSPGTSGSNEQYF. The CDR3 coding sequence is TGTGCCAGCTCACCCGGGACTAGCGGGAGCAACGAGCAGTACTTC.